The 20 T cell receptor beta chains given below trace back to one sample, sequenced in a study of cytomegalovirus exposure and HLA in healthy donors. PCR involved 60 Vbeta and 13 Jbeta primers. Assay used: immunoSEQ multiplex PCR; TCRdb lists only in-frame clones, some missing. The table lists under 100,000 clones, 78% of them singletons, with 5% to 7% in the top ten. Sequencing was done on a sample of PBMCs. The origin of the receptors is a man aged 18 to 35 in good health and CMV-seropositive.

This clone was seen more than once but under ten times. The chain links TRBV4-1 to TRBJ1-1; 9 bases align to TRBD1. The CDR3 extends over 15 amino acids. The trim removed 4 bases at V and 6 bases at J, leaving 9 bases unmatched. Germline assignment: CDR1 MGHRA and CDR2 YSYEKL. For the CDR3, the DNA is TGCGCCAGCAGCCGTAAAGGGGACAGGGCACCTGAAGCTTTCTTT. Translating it yields CASSRKGDRAPEAFF.

The chain links TRBV14 to TRBJ2-1, with TRBD2 as a possible D gene (5 bases). The V end lost 4 bases, the J end lost 10 bases, and 11 bases lay between the germline ends. This CDR3 contains 12 residues. Germline CDR1 reads SGHDN; CDR2 reads FVKESK. CDR3 sequence reads: CASSPRVSEQFF. CDR3 in DNA: TGTGCCAGCAGCCCGAGGGTGTCGGAGCAGTTCTTC.

The chain is built from TRBV9 and TRBJ2-5; D possibly corresponds to TRBD2 (6 bases). Between the trimmed V and J ends, which lost 3 bases and 2 bases, there was a span of 14 bases. The CDR3 has 15 amino acids. The germline CDR1 and CDR2 sequences are SGDLS and YYNGEE. In DNA, the CDR3 is TGTGCCAGCAGCGCCTCCGGGACTCTACAAGAGACCCAGTACTTC. Its translation is CASSASGTLQETQYF.

J is TRBJ1-1 and V is TRBV28, with 7 bases matching TRBD1. This CDR3 is 12 amino acids long. The trim removed 10 bases at V and 8 bases at J, leaving 10 bases unmatched. Looked up from germline, CDR1 is MDHEN and CDR2 is SYDVKM. The DNA for the CDR3 is TGTGCCACCGTCACGGGACAGATAGAAGCTTTCTTT. Translation gives CATVTGQIEAFF.

The chain has TRBV7-9 and TRBJ1-1; perhaps TRBD1 as D (5 bases). The V end lost 7 bases, the J end lost 5 bases, and 20 bases lay between the germline ends. The germline CDR1 and CDR2 sequences are SEHNR and FQNEAQ (reference sequence). The CDR3 spans 15 residues. The CDR3 DNA is TGTGCCAGCATCCTGCAGGGAGGATTGTTTACTGAAGCTTTCTTT. As protein: CASILQGGLFTEAFF.

This chain joins TRBV7-9 and TRBJ1-2; TRBD1 matches at 11 bases. Germline-derived CDR1 and CDR2 are SEHNR and FQNEAQ (reference sequence). V dropped 5 bases and J dropped 4; count of bases not matched to a gene: 6. The CDR3 totals 15 residues. CDR3 sequence (DNA): TGTGCCAGCAGCCTAACCGGGACAGGGGGCTATGGCTACACCTTC. It translates to CASSLTGTGGYGYTF.

This clone turned up a few times. The chain recombines TRBV6-5 with TRBJ2-2; 11 bases align to TRBD2. The V segment lost 2 bases and the J segment 8 bases; nucleotides outside the gene matches: 7. In germline, CDR1 is MNHEY, CDR2 SVGAGI. The CDR3 covers 16 residues. The CDR3 sequence is CASSYELAGVAGELFF. The CDR3 nucleotides read TGTGCCAGCAGTTACGAACTAGCGGGAGTCGCTGGGGAGCTGTTTTTT.

CDR3 region: CASRTDDKPVQETQYF. The CDR3 DNA is TGTGCCAGCAGGACCGATGACAAACCAGTCCAAGAGACCCAGTACTTC. The chain uses TRBV2 and TRBJ2-5, with D unclear. Germline lookup yields CDR1 SNHLY and CDR2 FYNNEI. CDR3 size: 16 residues. Trimming removed 6 bases at V and 1 base at J, with 18 bases between.

V is TRBV18 and J is TRBJ2-7; 7 bases agree with TRBD1. Losses at the gene ends were 2 bases for V and 4 bases for J; bases not matched to a gene: 5. The CDR3 sequence is 14 residues long. CDR1 KGHSH and CDR2 LQKENI come from the germline V gene. Here the CDR3 reads CASSPWDSSYEQYF. CDR3 nucleotide sequence: TGTGCCAGCTCACCATGGGACAGTTCATACGAGCAGTACTTC.

The chain is built from TRBV9 and TRBJ2-1, with D tentatively TRBD2 (6 bases). Germline loops: CDR1 SGDLS, CDR2 YYNGEE. V was clipped by 0 bases and J by 7 bases, with 11 bases between them. This CDR3 has 14 residues. This CDR3 reads CASSVAGVGNEQFF. The CDR3 nucleotides are TGTGCCAGCAGCGTAGCGGGAGTGGGGAATGAGCAGTTCTTC.

The chain couples TRBV29-1 to TRBJ2-7; 10 bases agree with TRBD1. The CDR3 is made up of 17 amino acids. Trimming cost V 0 bases and J 4 bases; bases outside gene matches: 12. Germline V gene lookup returns CDR1 SQVTM and CDR2 ANQGSEA. As DNA, the CDR3 is TGCAGCGTTGAAGATTCGACCGGGACAGGGGCGGGATACGAGCAGTACTTC. Its protein is CSVEDSTGTGAGYEQYF.

J is TRBJ2-7 and V is TRBV4-1, with D maybe TRBD1 (6 bases). CDR3 length equals 18 residues. The V and J ends lost 5 bases and 1 base respectively, with 24 bases between them. Germline V CDR1 and CDR2: MGHRA, YSYEKL. CDR3 region: CASSYSQPGVARSYEQYF. CDR3 coding DNA: TGCGCCAGCAGCTATAGTCAACCAGGGGTAGCGCGGTCCTACGAGCAGTACTTC.

The chain is built from TRBV18 and TRBJ2-7, with no clear D. Trimming took off 5 bases at V and 3 bases at J, with 5 bases between the two ends. Germline CDR1 and CDR2: KGHSH and LQKENI. The CDR3 is 11 amino acids. CDR3 amino acids: CASSSNYEQYF. CDR3 nucleotide sequence: TGTGCCAGCTCATCCAACTACGAGCAGTACTTC.

The V and J genes are TRBV29-1 and TRBJ2-5; TRBD1 aligns across 8 bases. Germline V gives CDR1 SQVTM, CDR2 ANQGSEA. Unmatched junction bases numbered 0, after V lost 1 base and J lost 2 bases. The CDR3 contains 13 residues. The CDR3 is CSVEGTGQETQYF. CDR3 coding DNA: TGCAGCGTTGAAGGGACAGGGCAAGAGACCCAGTACTTC.

This clone was counted a single time. V gene TRBV2 combines with J gene TRBJ2-5, with 11 positions matching TRBD2. Germline CDR1 is SNHLY and CDR2 is FYNNEI. The CDR3 has 15 residues. The V gene end was trimmed by 0 bases and the J gene end by 7 bases; junction bases not matched to a gene: 4. The CDR3 coding sequence is TGTGCCAGCAGTGAAGCGGGGACTAGCGGACGGACCCAGTACTTC. This sequence encodes CASSEAGTSGRTQYF. The variable domain in full, completed from reference TRBV2 and TRBJ2-5, reads EPEVTQTPSHQVTQMGQEVILRCVPISNHLYFYWYRQILGQKVEFLVSFYNNEISEKSEIFDDQFSVERPDGSNFTLKIRSTKLEDSAMYFCASSEAGTSGRTQYFGPGTRLLVL.

The chain has TRBV12-1 and TRBJ2-3; TRBD2, the table's D call, was not compared with the DNA. TRBV12-1 is flagged as a pseudogene. The CDR3 has 14 amino acids. Written as DNA, the CDR3 is TGTGCCAGCAGCTTTAAACTCCTCACAGATACGCAGTATTTT. Translated: CASSFKLLTDTQYF.

V is TRBV6-1 and J is TRBJ1-2; D gene unclear. Germline V gives CDR1 MNHNS, CDR2 SASEGT. V lost 8 bases, J lost 4 bases, and 14 bases lay in between. The CDR3 consists of 13 residues. In DNA form, the CDR3 reads TGTGCCAGCTCGGCCCTGACGGGCTATGGCTACACCTTC. Protein: CASSALTGYGYTF.

The gene calls are TRBV6-5 and TRBJ1-1; D may be TRBD1 (5 bases). The V end lost 2 bases, the J end lost 4 bases, and 8 bases lay between the germline ends. This CDR3 contains 13 residues. From germline, CDR1 is MNHEY and CDR2 SVGAGI. The CDR3 DNA reads TGTGCCAGCAGTTACAGGGGAATCACTGAAGCTTTCTTT. Translation gives CASSYRGITEAFF.

The rearrangement links TRBV6-6 to TRBJ2-3; D is unclear. V gave up 8 bases and J gave up 4 bases, with 10 bases separating them. CDR1 and CDR2 (germline): MNHNY, SVGAGI (reference sequence). The CDR3 has 12 residues. This CDR3 is CASDAVSDTQYF. CDR3 coding DNA: TGTGCCAGCGACGCGGTTTCAGATACGCAGTATTTT.

The chain carries TRBV29-1 and TRBJ2-3; D is unclear. From germline, CDR1 is SQVTM and CDR2 ANQGSEA. There are 10 residues in the CDR3. Trimming cost V 8 bases and J 4 bases, with 7 bases left between them. DNA for the CDR3: TGCAGCCAGGCCCCAGATACGCAGTATTTT. This gives the protein CSQAPDTQYF.